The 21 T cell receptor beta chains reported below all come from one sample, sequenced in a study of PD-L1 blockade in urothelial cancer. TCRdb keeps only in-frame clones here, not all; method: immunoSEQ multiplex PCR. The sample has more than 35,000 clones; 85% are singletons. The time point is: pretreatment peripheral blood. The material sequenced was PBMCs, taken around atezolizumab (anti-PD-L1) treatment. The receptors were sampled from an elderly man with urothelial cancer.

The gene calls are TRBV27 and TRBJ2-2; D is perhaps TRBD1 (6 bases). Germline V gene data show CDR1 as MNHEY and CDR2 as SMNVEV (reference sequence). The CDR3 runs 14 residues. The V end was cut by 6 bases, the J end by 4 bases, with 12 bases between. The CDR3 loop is CASRLGQLTGELFF. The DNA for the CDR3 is TGTGCCAGCAGACTAGGACAGCTCACCGGGGAGCTGTTTTTT.

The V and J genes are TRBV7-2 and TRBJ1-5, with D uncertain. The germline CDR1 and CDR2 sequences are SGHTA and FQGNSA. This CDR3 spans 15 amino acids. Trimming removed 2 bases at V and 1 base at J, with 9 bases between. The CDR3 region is CASSLMRSSNQPQHF. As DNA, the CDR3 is TGTGCCAGCAGCTTAATGAGATCGAGCAATCAGCCCCAGCATTTT.

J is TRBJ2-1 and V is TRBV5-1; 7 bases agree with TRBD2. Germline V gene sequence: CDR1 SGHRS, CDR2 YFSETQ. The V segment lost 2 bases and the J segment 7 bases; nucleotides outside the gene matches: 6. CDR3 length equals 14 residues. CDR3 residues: CASSFEGGRNEQFF. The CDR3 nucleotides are TGCGCCAGCAGCTTTGAGGGAGGGAGGAATGAGCAGTTCTTC.

The CDR3 spells CASSVEVRNTGELFF. DNA of the CDR3: TGTGCCAGCAGCGTAGAAGTGAGGAACACCGGGGAGCTGTTTTTT. The chain combines TRBV9 with TRBJ2-2; no firm D call. The CDR3 runs 15 residues. Per germline, CDR1 SGDLS and CDR2 YYNGEE. V was trimmed by 0 bases and J by 1 base, leaving 7 bases between them.

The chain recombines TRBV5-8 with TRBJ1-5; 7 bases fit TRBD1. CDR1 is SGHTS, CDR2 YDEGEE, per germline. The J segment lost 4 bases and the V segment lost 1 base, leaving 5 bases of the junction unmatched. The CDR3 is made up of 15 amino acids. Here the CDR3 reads CASSLKGAFNQPQHF. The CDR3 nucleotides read TGTGCCAGCAGCTTGAAGGGGGCATTTAATCAGCCCCAGCATTTT.

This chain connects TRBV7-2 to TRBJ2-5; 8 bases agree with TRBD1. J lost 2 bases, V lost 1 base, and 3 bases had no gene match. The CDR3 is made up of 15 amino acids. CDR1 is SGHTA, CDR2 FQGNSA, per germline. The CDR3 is CASSLGTGRQETQYF. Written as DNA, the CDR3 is TGTGCCAGCAGCTTAGGGACAGGGCGACAAGAGACCCAGTACTTC.

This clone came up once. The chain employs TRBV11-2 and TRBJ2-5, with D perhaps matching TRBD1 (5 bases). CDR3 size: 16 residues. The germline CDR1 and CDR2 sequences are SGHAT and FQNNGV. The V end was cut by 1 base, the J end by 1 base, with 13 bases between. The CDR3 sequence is CASSLGSGLFQETQYF. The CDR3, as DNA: TGTGCCAGCAGCTTAGGCTCAGGGCTATTCCAAGAGACCCAGTACTTC.

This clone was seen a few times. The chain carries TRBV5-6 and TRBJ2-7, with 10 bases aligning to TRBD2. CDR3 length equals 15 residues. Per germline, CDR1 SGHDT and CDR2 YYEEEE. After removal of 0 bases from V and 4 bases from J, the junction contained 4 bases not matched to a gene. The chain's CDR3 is CASSLVGSGRYEQYF. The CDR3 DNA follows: TGTGCCAGCAGCTTGGTGGGTAGCGGGAGGTACGAGCAGTACTTC.

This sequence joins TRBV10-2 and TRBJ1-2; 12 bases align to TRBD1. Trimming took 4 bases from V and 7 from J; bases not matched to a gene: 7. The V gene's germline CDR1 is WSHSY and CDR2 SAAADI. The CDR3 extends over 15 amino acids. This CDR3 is CASSGDRGLQGGYTF. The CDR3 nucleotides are TGCGCCAGCAGTGGGGACAGGGGGCTTCAGGGTGGCTACACCTTC.

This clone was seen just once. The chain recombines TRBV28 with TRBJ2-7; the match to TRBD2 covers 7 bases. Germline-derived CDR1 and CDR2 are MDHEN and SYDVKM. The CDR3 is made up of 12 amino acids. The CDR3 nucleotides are TGTGCTGCGCGAGCGGGAATTGGCGAGCAGTACTTC. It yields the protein CAARAGIGEQYF.

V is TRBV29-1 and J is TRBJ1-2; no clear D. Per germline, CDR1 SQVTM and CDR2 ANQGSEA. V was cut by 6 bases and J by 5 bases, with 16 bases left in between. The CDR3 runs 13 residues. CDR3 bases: TGCAGCGTCGAGGCCGGGGATGGGTATGGCTACACCTTC. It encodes CSVEAGDGYGYTF.

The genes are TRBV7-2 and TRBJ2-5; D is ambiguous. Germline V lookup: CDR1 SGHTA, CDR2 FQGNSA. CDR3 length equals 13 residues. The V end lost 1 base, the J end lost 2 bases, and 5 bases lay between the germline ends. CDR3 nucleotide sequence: TGTGCCAGCAGCTTAGGGCAGCAAGAGACCCAGTACTTC. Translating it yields CASSLGQQETQYF.

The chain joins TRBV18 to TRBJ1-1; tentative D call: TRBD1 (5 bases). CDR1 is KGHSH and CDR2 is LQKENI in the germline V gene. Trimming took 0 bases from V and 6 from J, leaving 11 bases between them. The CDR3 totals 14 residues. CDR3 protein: CASSPPMGLAEAFF. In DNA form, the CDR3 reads TGTGCCAGCTCACCACCGATGGGGCTGGCTGAAGCTTTCTTT. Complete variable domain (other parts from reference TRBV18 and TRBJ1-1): NAGVMQNPRHLVRRRGQEARLRCSPMKGHSHVYWYRQLPEEGLKFMVYLQKENIIDESGMPKERFSAEFPKEGPSILRIQQVVRGDSAAYFCASSPPMGLAEAFFGQGTRLTVV.

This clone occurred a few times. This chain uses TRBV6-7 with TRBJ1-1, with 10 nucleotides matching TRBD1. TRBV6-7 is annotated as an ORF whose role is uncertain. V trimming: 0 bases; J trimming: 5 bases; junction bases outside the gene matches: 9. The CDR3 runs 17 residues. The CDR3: CASSYSPLDRGRTEAFF. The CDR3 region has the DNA TGTGCCAGCAGTTACTCCCCCCTCGACAGGGGGCGAACTGAAGCTTTCTTT.

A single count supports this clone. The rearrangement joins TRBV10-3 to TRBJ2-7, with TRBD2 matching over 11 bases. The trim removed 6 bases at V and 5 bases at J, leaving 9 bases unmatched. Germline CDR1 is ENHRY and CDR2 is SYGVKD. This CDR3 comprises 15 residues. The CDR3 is CAISPITSGRNEQYF. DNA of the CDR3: TGTGCCATCAGCCCAATTACTAGCGGGAGAAACGAGCAGTACTTC.

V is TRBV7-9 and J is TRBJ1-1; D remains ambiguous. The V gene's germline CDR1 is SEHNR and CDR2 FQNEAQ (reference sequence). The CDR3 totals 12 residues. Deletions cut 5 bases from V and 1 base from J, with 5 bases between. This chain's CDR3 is CASSLTNTEAFF. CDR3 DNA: TGTGCCAGCAGCCTAACGAACACTGAAGCTTTCTTT.

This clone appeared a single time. The CDR3 reads CASSRSTDRTEAFF. In DNA, the CDR3 is TGTGCCAGCAGCCGCTCGACAGACCGGACTGAAGCTTTCTTT. The J gene is TRBJ1-1, the V gene TRBV7-2; D possibly corresponds to TRBD1 (5 bases). Germline values: CDR1 SGHTA, CDR2 FQGNSA. Trimming removed 5 bases from V and 5 bases from J, with 15 bases in between. The CDR3 is 14 residues long.

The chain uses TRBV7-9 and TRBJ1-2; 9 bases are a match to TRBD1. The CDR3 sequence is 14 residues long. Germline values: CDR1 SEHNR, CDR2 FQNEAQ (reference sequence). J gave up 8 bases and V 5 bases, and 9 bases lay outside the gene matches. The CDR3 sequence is CASSRGTGPDGYTF. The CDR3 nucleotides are TGTGCCAGCAGCCGCGGGACAGGGCCAGACGGCTACACCTTC. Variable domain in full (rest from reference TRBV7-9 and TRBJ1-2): DTGVSQNPRHKITKRGQNVTFRCDPISEHNRLYWYRQTLGQGPEFLTYFQNEAQLEKSRLLSDRFSAERPKGSFSTLEIQRTEQGDSAMYLCASSRGTGPDGYTFGSGTRLTVV.

The CDR3 DNA reads TGTGCCAGCAGGTTGGCCCCTCATACGCAGTATTTT. It codes for CASRLAPHTQYF. The J gene is TRBJ2-3, the V gene TRBV2; no firm D call. The V end lost 6 bases, the J end lost 7 bases, and 11 bases lay between the germline ends. Germline assignment: CDR1 SNHLY and CDR2 FYNNEI. The CDR3 is 12 residues long.

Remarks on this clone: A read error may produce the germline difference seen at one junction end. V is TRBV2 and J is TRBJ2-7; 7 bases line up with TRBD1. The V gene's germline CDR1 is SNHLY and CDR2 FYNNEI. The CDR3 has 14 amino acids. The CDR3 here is CASSEGTALLEQYF. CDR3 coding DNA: TGTGCCAGCAGCGAAGGGACAGCCCTCTTGGAGCAGTACTTC.

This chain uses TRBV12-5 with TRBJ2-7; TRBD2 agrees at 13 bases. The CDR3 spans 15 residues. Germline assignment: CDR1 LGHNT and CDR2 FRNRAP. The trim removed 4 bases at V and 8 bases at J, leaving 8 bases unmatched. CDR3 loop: CASGSQTSGRAKQYF. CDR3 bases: TGTGCTAGTGGTTCGCAAACTAGCGGGAGGGCGAAGCAGTACTTC.